The clone carrying this TCR beta chain came up many times. Its specificity is not known. The sample is drawn from a study of molecular identifiers for immune sequencing clone quantification. Regarding the study as a whole: Barcodes shared by identical TCR molecules could lead to underestimated sizes of highly expanded clones. Whereas naive cells kept under 1% of molecules in clones above 20 RNA copies, such clones held over 97% in effectors.

Previously described methods and listed TCR primers were used for bulk TCR libraries. Using its own MiXCR run on the PCR reads, TCRdb lists one record per CDR3 protein. Among 490,000 or so distinct CDR3 sequences listed, about 21% were seen once. CDR3 size: 17 residues. Trimming removed 0 bases from V and 4 bases from J; junction bases left unmatched: 8. Germline V gene lookup returns CDR1 MGHRA and CDR2 YSYEKL. When naive CD8 T cells were sorted, they were gated as CD8+CD4-CCR7+CD45RA+. The J gene is TRBJ2-1, the V gene TRBV4-1; 8 nucleotides align to TRBD1. The TCR originated in a human donor in good health. Some libraries in this study had Jurkat cell RNA spiked in. Sequencing was performed on naive CD8+ T cells from blood, with Jurkat cell RNA spiked in. Subset specified: FACS-sorted CD8+CD4-CCR7+CD45RA+ naive T cells. In DNA, the CDR3 is TGCGCCAGCAGCCAAGAGCCAGGGGGCGCCGGGTACAATGAGCAGTTCTTC. This gives the protein CASSQEPGGAGYNEQFF.